The present TCR beta chain was sequenced within a study of blood T cell repertoires in COVID-19. In the source study's methods: It was from reference gene primer amplification that nucleated cell counts were estimated. TCRdb keeps only in-frame clones here, not all; method: immunoSEQ multiplex PCR. The V and J calls and clone size are taken from that table; D and trimming were inferred from the DNA. The sample holds over 150,000 clones, approximately 79% seen once. Germline V gene sequence: CDR1 SGHDT, CDR2 YYEEEE. The CDR3 contains 13 residues. Trimming left V 3 bases short and J 4 bases short, with 11 bases between.

The sample was peripheral blood. The clonotype originates from a woman in her forties or fifties with acute or convalescent COVID-19. The chain joins TRBV5-6 to TRBJ2-7; perhaps TRBD2 as D (6 bases). CDR3 coding DNA: TGTGCCAGCAGCTGGGACTTGAGGTACGAGCAGTACTTC. It yields the protein CASSWDLRYEQYF.